A single sample is the source of the 21 T cell receptor beta chains below, sequenced in a study of cytomegalovirus exposure and HLA in healthy donors. Use of 60 Vbeta and 13 Jbeta primers characterized the PCR. Sequencing used immunoSEQ multiplex PCR; TCRdb keeps in-frame clones, though not all of them. Of 120,000 to 150,000 clones detected, approximately 70% appear once; the ten largest clones hold over 1%. The sequencing input was PBMCs. These receptors all stem from a woman in her 40s in good health and CMV-seronegative.

This chain connects TRBV27 to TRBJ2-1, with D possibly being TRBD1 (6 bases). The CDR3 covers 15 residues. V lost 5 bases and J lost 0, with 11 bases in between. CDR1 and CDR2 (germline): MNHEY, SMNVEV (reference sequence). The CDR3 sequence: CASSATGSSYNEQFF. The CDR3, as DNA: TGTGCCAGCAGTGCTACAGGGAGCTCCTACAATGAGCAGTTCTTC.

For the CDR3, the DNA is TGTGCCAGCAGTAGTCAGCGGGGGAGCTACAATGAGCAGTTCTTC. Residues: CASSSQRGSYNEQFF. V usage is TRBV27 and J usage is TRBJ2-1; TRBD2 aligns across 8 bases. Germline V lookup: CDR1 MNHEY, CDR2 SMNVEV (reference sequence). The CDR3 is made up of 15 amino acids. The V segment lost 5 bases and the J segment 3 bases; nucleotides outside the gene matches: 6.

This clone was seen a few times. The V and J genes are TRBV7-2 and TRBJ1-2; no clear D gene. This CDR3 contains 14 residues. Trimming shortened V by 2 bases and J by 1 base, and 8 bases separated the two germline ends. Germline V gene lookup returns CDR1 SGHTA and CDR2 FQGNSA. CDR3 loop: CASSLSGVNYGYTF. As DNA, the CDR3 is TGTGCCAGCAGCTTATCCGGGGTTAACTATGGCTACACCTTC.

The genes are TRBV29-1 and TRBJ2-7; a weak D match, TRBD2 (7 bases). This CDR3 comprises 15 residues. The V gene lost 4 bases and the J gene lost 0 bases, with 16 bases spanning the gap. The germline gives CDR1 SQVTM, CDR2 ANQGSEA. Here the CDR3 DNA reads TGCAGCGTTGTCGGGGGGACATCCAGCTCCTACGAGCAGTACTTC. This gives the protein CSVVGGTSSSYEQYF.

The chain joins TRBV4-1 to TRBJ1-3; possibly TRBD1 for D (6 bases). The germline V and J ends were trimmed by 0 bases and 2 bases, with 14 bases remaining between them. The CDR3 runs 17 residues. Per germline, CDR1 MGHRA and CDR2 YSYEKL. The chain's CDR3 is CASSQDRGAGTGNTIYF. CDR3 in DNA: TGCGCCAGCAGCCAAGACCGGGGGGCTGGCACTGGAAACACCATATATTTT.

The rearrangement uses TRBV10-1 and TRBJ2-1; 8 bases fit TRBD1. Germline values: CDR1 WNHNN, CDR2 SYGVQD (reference sequence). V was clipped by 7 bases and J by 9 bases; unmatched bases: 8. CDR3 size: 13 residues. This CDR3 is CASKQGEGSEQFF. CDR3 coding DNA: TGCGCCAGCAAACAGGGGGAAGGAAGTGAGCAGTTCTTC.

Here the CDR3 DNA reads TGTGCCAGCAGTTTAGGGGGGAATAATGAAAAACTGTTTTTT. Translated: CASSLGGNNEKLFF. This chain uses TRBV27 with TRBJ1-4; D is perhaps TRBD1 (5 bases). The CDR3 spans 14 residues. The germline V gene encodes CDR1 MNHEY and CDR2 SMNVEV (reference sequence). Trimming removed 2 bases from V and 4 bases from J, with 8 bases in between.

J is TRBJ1-1 and V is TRBV7-9, with TRBD1 identical over 7 bases. The ends lost 4 bases at V and 2 bases at J; junction bases unmatched: 10. This CDR3 region has 16 residues. Germline V gene lookup returns CDR1 SEHNR and CDR2 FQNEAQ (reference sequence). This chain's CDR3 is CASSYPTGRGNTEAFF. CDR3 nucleotide sequence: TGTGCCAGCAGCTATCCGACAGGGAGAGGAAACACTGAAGCTTTCTTT.

V gene TRBV4-1 combines with J gene TRBJ2-3; 12 nucleotides align to TRBD2. This CDR3 is 17 amino acids long. Germline V gene lookup returns CDR1 MGHRA and CDR2 YSYEKL. After removal of 5 bases from V and 0 bases from J, the junction contained 6 bases not matched to a gene. CDR3: CASSGRTSGVSTDTQYF. CDR3 in DNA: TGCGCCAGCAGCGGCCGGACTAGCGGGGTGAGCACAGATACGCAGTATTTT.

The rearrangement joins TRBV5-1 to TRBJ1-1; weak D call: TRBD1 (6 bases). This CDR3 is built from 16 residues. Germline assignment: CDR1 SGHRS and CDR2 YFSETQ. V was pared by 2 bases and J by 0 bases, with 14 bases between. DNA for the CDR3: TGCGCCAGCAGCTTTACAGGGTCGCCTATGAACACTGAAGCTTTCTTT. Translation gives CASSFTGSPMNTEAFF. The full variable domain, completed using reference TRBV5-1 and TRBJ1-1, is KAGVTQTPRYLIKTRGQQVTLSCSPISGHRSVSWYQQTPGQGLQFLFEYFSETQRNKGNFPGRFSGRQFSNSRSEMNVSTLELGDSALYLCASSFTGSPMNTEAFFGQGTRLTVV.

V is TRBV28 and J is TRBJ2-7; 8 bases line up with TRBD2. Germline V gene lookup returns CDR1 MDHEN and CDR2 SYDVKM. The V gene end was trimmed by 3 bases and the J gene end by 7 bases; junction bases not matched to a gene: 14. CDR3 length: 16 residues. In DNA, the CDR3 is TGTGCCAGCAGTTTCCCGGGTAGCGGGGATTTTGGGGAGCAGTACGTC. Its translation is CASSFPGSGDFGEQYV.

The chain recombines TRBV5-4 with TRBJ2-3; 7 bases line up with TRBD2. Trimming removed 0 bases from V and 2 bases from J; junction bases left unmatched: 15. This CDR3 is 19 amino acids long. CDR1 is SGHNT, CDR2 YYREEE, per germline (reference sequence). This CDR3 is CASSLGDYHFTIDTDTQYF. The DNA of the CDR3 is TGTGCCAGCAGCTTGGGGGACTACCACTTCACCATCGACACAGATACGCAGTATTTT.

The chain couples TRBV10-3 to TRBJ1-2; D may be TRBD1 (6 bases). CDR1 is ENHRY, CDR2 SYGVKD, per germline. The V end lost 0 bases, the J end lost 4 bases, and 9 bases lay between the germline ends. CDR3 length equals 14 residues. CDR3 sequence: CAISESGGPYGYTF. CDR3 nucleotide sequence: TGTGCCATCAGTGAGTCGGGGGGGCCCTATGGCTACACCTTC.

This clone appeared a few times. The J gene is TRBJ1-5, the V gene TRBV4-2; the match to TRBD1 covers 11 bases. Germline V gene sequence: CDR1 LGHNA, CDR2 YNFKEQ. V shed 0 bases and J 7 bases; nucleotides not matched to a gene: 5. The CDR3 extends over 16 amino acids. CDR3 in DNA: TGTGCCAGCAGCCAAGATAGGACAGGGGGCCGGCAGCCCCAGCATTTT. Translated: CASSQDRTGGRQPQHF.

This clone came up once. The V call is TRBV28, the J call TRBJ2-7; TRBD1 agrees at 10 bases. Per the germline V gene, CDR1 is MDHEN and CDR2 is SYDVKM. The trim removed 5 bases at V and 5 bases at J, leaving 12 bases unmatched. This CDR3 has 16 amino acids. This chain's CDR3 is CASSKPSTGGGHEQYV. In DNA, the CDR3 is TGTGCCAGCAGTAAACCCTCGACAGGGGGCGGTCACGAGCAGTACGTC.

The genes are TRBV7-9 and TRBJ2-2, with a weak D call TRBD2 (5 bases). The CDR3 totals 15 residues. Trimming removed 5 bases from V and 3 bases from J, with 13 bases in between. Germline loops: CDR1 SEHNR, CDR2 FQNEAQ (reference sequence). The CDR3 is CASSPPSRDTGELFF. The CDR3 DNA reads TGTGCCAGCAGCCCCCCTAGCCGCGACACCGGGGAGCTGTTTTTT.

The chain joins TRBV6-1 to TRBJ1-1; possible D gene TRBD1, 5 bases. V gave up 4 bases and J gave up 5 bases, with 11 bases separating them. The germline gives CDR1 MNHNS, CDR2 SASEGT. This CDR3 spans 13 amino acids. CDR3 residues: CASSVAGLTEAFF. In DNA, the CDR3 is TGTGCCAGCAGTGTCGCAGGGCTGACTGAAGCTTTCTTT.

V gene TRBV9 combines with J gene TRBJ1-3; 9 bases are shared with TRBD1. Trimming at V came to 3 bases and at J to 4 bases, leaving 14 bases not matched to a gene. The CDR3 is made up of 18 amino acids. Germline loops: CDR1 SGDLS, CDR2 YYNGEE. This chain's CDR3 is CASSATLQGAGEGNTIYF. CDR3 coding DNA: TGTGCCAGCAGCGCGACTTTACAGGGGGCCGGGGAGGGAAACACCATATATTTT.

V is TRBV7-6 and J is TRBJ1-3; 7 bases align to TRBD1. The CDR3 has 15 residues. The ends lost 1 base at V and 0 bases at J; junction bases unmatched: 0. CDR1 and CDR2 from the germline V gene are SGHVS and FNYEAQ. This chain's CDR3 is CASSLGDSSGNTIYF. DNA for the CDR3: TGTGCCAGCAGCTTAGGGGACAGCTCTGGAAACACCATATATTTT.

The chain employs TRBV7-2 and TRBJ1-4, with D unresolved. The V gene's germline CDR1 is SGHTA and CDR2 FQGNSA. Trimming left V 5 bases short and J 6 bases short, with 16 bases between. The CDR3 runs to 15 residues. The CDR3 loop is CASSPRVYRDEKLFF. CDR3 bases: TGTGCCAGCAGCCCTCGGGTTTACCGGGATGAAAAACTGTTTTTT.

CDR3 loop: CASSPGRGGSNEKLFF. Written as DNA, the CDR3 is TGTGCCAGCTCACCCGGCCGGGGGGGCTCTAATGAAAAACTGTTTTTT. The rearrangement uses TRBV18 and TRBJ1-4; D is possibly TRBD1 (6 bases). Germline V lookup: CDR1 KGHSH, CDR2 LQKENI. Deletions cut 3 bases from V and 3 bases from J, with 14 bases between. The CDR3 is 16 residues long. The full variable domain, its missing parts supplied by reference TRBV18 and TRBJ1-4, is NAGVMQNPRHLVRRRGQEARLRCSPMKGHSHVYWYRQLPEEGLKFMVYLQKENIIDESGMPKERFSAEFPKEGPSILRIQQVVRGDSAAYFCASSPGRGGSNEKLFFGSGTQLSVL.